The 27 T cell receptor beta chains reported below all come from one sample, sequenced in a study of blood T cell repertoires in COVID-19 (dated by TCRdb to 2018 to 2021). Receptor amplification or capture employed the immunoSEQ multiplex PCR assay. In its TCRdb copy, this immuneACCESS table keeps in-frame sequences only and misses some clones. Where compared with another copy, unresolved V genes explain less than half of these, and the others have no known cause. Counted in this sample were under 250,000 clones; approximately 91% of them appeared once. The leading ten clones occupy 15% to 20% of the sample. Sequenced input: peripheral blood. The receptors originated from a man in his fifties or sixties with COVID-19, enrolled during active disease.

This clone was recorded a few times. This chain links TRBV6-1 with TRBJ1-2; D possibly corresponds to TRBD1 (6 bases). Trimming took off 0 bases at V and 2 bases at J, with 7 bases between the two ends. CDR1 is MNHNS and CDR2 is SASEGT in the germline V gene. This CDR3 is built from 14 residues. Written as DNA, the CDR3 is TGTGCCAGCAGTGAAGCCGACAGGAACTATGGCTACACCTTC. Protein sequence: CASSEADRNYGYTF.

This sequence joins TRBV7-2 and TRBJ2-7; TRBD2 aligns across 11 bases. Trimming took 3 bases from V and 2 from J; bases not matched to a gene: 6. Germline lookup yields CDR1 SGHTA and CDR2 FQGNSA. This CDR3 comprises 16 residues. CDR3 residues: CASSFAGTSGPYEQYF. The CDR3 region has the DNA TGTGCCAGCAGCTTCGCCGGGACTAGCGGCCCCTACGAGCAGTACTTC. The entire variable domain, with the rest obtained from reference TRBV7-2 and TRBJ2-7, is as follows: GAGVSQSPSNKVTEKGKDVELRCDPISGHTALYWYRQSLGQGLEFLIYFQGNSAPDKSGLPSDRFSAERTGGSVSTLTIQRTQQEDSAVYLCASSFAGTSGPYEQYFGPGTRLTVT.

The V call is TRBV7-9, the J call TRBJ2-7; D gene ambiguous. This CDR3 comprises 14 residues. Trimming took 5 bases from V and 0 from J, leaving 11 bases between them. Germline values: CDR1 SEHNR, CDR2 FQNEAQ (reference sequence). For the CDR3, the DNA is TGTGCCAGCAGCCCACAGCCAGGCTCCTACGAGCAGTACTTC. The encoded protein is CASSPQPGSYEQYF. Full variable domain (missing parts from reference TRBV7-9 and TRBJ2-7): DTGVSQNPRHKITKRGQNVTFRCDPISEHNRLYWYRQTLGQGPEFLTYFQNEAQLEKSRLLSDRFSAERPKGSFSTLEIQRTEQGDSAMYLCASSPQPGSYEQYFGPGTRLTVT.

This chain links TRBV4-2 with TRBJ2-2; 9 bases fit TRBD2. V gave up 4 bases and J gave up 5 bases; unmatched junction bases: 8. CDR3 length: 16 amino acids. Per the germline V gene, CDR1 is LGHNA and CDR2 is YNFKEQ. The CDR3 loop reads CASSLRGGAGTGELFF. As DNA, the CDR3 is TGTGCCAGCAGCCTCCGCGGGGGGGCAGGTACCGGGGAGCTGTTTTTT.

Here the CDR3 reads CASSSAGTSGYNEQFF. In DNA form, the CDR3 reads TGTGCCAGCAGCTCCGCCGGGACTAGCGGGTACAATGAGCAGTTCTTC. The chain uses TRBV9 and TRBJ2-1; TRBD2 matches at 12 bases. Trimming took 4 bases from V and 4 from J; bases not matched to a gene: 6. This CDR3 has 16 residues. Germline-derived CDR1 and CDR2 are SGDLS and YYNGEE.

The CDR3 sequence is CASSPPGEGELFF. CDR3 sequence (DNA): TGTGCCAGCAGCCCTCCGGGGGAGGGGGAGCTGTTTTTT. V is TRBV5-4 and J is TRBJ2-2; possibly TRBD2 for D (6 bases). The CDR3 sequence is 13 residues long. CDR1 is SGHNT, CDR2 YYREEE, per germline (reference sequence). Trimming removed 4 bases from V and 8 bases from J, with 12 bases in between.

The rearrangement links TRBV5-1 to TRBJ2-1, with 7 bases matching TRBD2. CDR3 length: 15 amino acids. J lost 4 bases, V lost 3 bases, and 7 bases had no gene match. Germline values: CDR1 SGHRS, CDR2 YFSETQ. CDR3 residues: CASSSTGGSYNEQFF. CDR3 bases: TGCGCCAGCAGCTCAACCGGGGGGAGTTACAATGAGCAGTTCTTC.

The chain combines TRBV9 with TRBJ1-1, with 11 bases matching TRBD1. The CDR3 is 19 amino acids. The V gene's germline CDR1 is SGDLS and CDR2 YYNGEE. V was clipped by 3 bases and J by 11 bases; unmatched bases: 24. The CDR3 DNA reads TGTGCCAGCAGCGACCCTAAGGGAGGGACAGGGGGTTTCGCAGTCCTGGCTTTCTTT. It specifies CASSDPKGGTGGFAVLAFF.

This clone was observed a handful of times. The chain combines TRBV6-2 or TRBV6-3 with TRBJ1-1; TRBD1 might be the D (5 bases). Germline-derived CDR1 and CDR2 are MNHEY and SVGEGT. Trimming removed 4 bases at V and 5 bases at J, with 17 bases between. The CDR3 loop spans 15 amino acids. CDR3 sequence (DNA): TGTGCCAGCAGTTGGGATCCTCAGGGAGGAACTGAAGCTTTCTTT. It codes for CASSWDPQGGTEAFF.

This chain uses TRBV14 with TRBJ2-7; D unresolved. The V and J ends lost 4 bases and 5 bases respectively, with 9 bases between them. This CDR3 is 12 amino acids long. CDR1 is SGHDN, CDR2 FVKESK, per germline. The CDR3 is CASSLTRNEQYF. CDR3 sequence (DNA): TGTGCCAGCAGCCTAACGCGGAACGAGCAGTACTTC.

V and J are TRBV28 and TRBJ2-1, with D possibly matching TRBD2 (6 bases). The germline V and J ends were trimmed by 6 bases and 12 bases, with 24 bases remaining between them. The CDR3 has 15 amino acids. CDR1 is MDHEN and CDR2 is SYDVKM in the germline V gene. In DNA, the CDR3 is TGTGCCAGCAGCCCACCAGTTGGGTTGGGACTTGTGCAGTTCTTC. Its protein product is CASSPPVGLGLVQFF.

CDR3 sequence: CASSFIYNSPLHF. In DNA, the CDR3 is TGCGCCAGCAGCTTTATTTATAATTCACCCCTCCACTTT. The chain employs TRBV5-1 and TRBJ1-6; D is undetermined. Trimming shortened V by 2 bases and J by 4 bases, and 4 bases separated the two germline ends. The length of the CDR3 is 13 residues. Germline loops: CDR1 SGHRS, CDR2 YFSETQ. Based on the CDR3 plus reference TRBV5-1 and TRBJ1-6, the full variable domain is KAGVTQTPRYLIKTRGQQVTLSCSPISGHRSVSWYQQTPGQGLQFLFEYFSETQRNKGNFPGRFSGRQFSNSRSEMNVSTLELGDSALYLCASSFIYNSPLHFGNGTRLTVT.

J is TRBJ1-3 and V is TRBV7-6; no definite D call. CDR1 and CDR2 (germline): SGHVS, FNYEAQ. The CDR3 has 16 residues. Trimming took off 4 bases at V and 1 base at J, with 14 bases between the two ends. The CDR3 sequence: CASSSQEQSSGNTIYF. Here the CDR3 DNA reads TGTGCCAGCAGCTCTCAAGAACAGAGTTCTGGAAACACCATATATTTT. The full variable domain, in which reference TRBV7-6 and TRBJ1-3 provide the parts outside the CDR3, is GAGVSQSPRYKVTKRGQDVALRCDPISGHVSLYWYRQALGQGPEFLTYFNYEAQQDKSGLPNDRFSAERPEGSISTLTIQRTEQRDSAMYRCASSSQEQSSGNTIYFGEGSWLTVV.

The chain employs TRBV11-1 and TRBJ2-3; 9 bases are a match to TRBD1. The V gene end was trimmed by 5 bases and the J gene end by 4 bases; junction bases not matched to a gene: 7. Germline loops: CDR1 SGHAT, CDR2 FQDESV (reference sequence). CDR3 size: 15 residues. The CDR3 loop reads CASSHEQGAADTQYF. CDR3 nucleotides: TGTGCCAGCAGCCACGAACAGGGGGCAGCAGATACGCAGTATTTT.

CDR3 sequence reads: CASTTRGGEKQFF. Written as DNA, the CDR3 is TGTGCCAGCACCACCAGGGGAGGGGAGAAGCAGTTCTTC. The chain has TRBV12-3 or TRBV12-4 and TRBJ2-1, with a possible D match to TRBD2 (7 bases). This CDR3 has 13 residues. Between the trimmed V and J ends, which lost 7 bases and 11 bases, there was a span of 18 bases.

The chain has TRBV21-1 and TRBJ2-7; the tabulated D call, TRBD1, remains unverified against the DNA. TRBV21-1 corresponds to a pseudogene. This CDR3 contains 13 residues. The CDR3 DNA reads TGTGCCAGCAGCGAAACAGGGGTTCACGAGCAGTACTTC. It yields the protein CASSETGVHEQYF.

The rearrangement links TRBV28 to TRBJ1-4; TRBD1 might be the D (5 bases). This CDR3 contains 15 residues. CDR1 and CDR2 (germline): MDHEN, SYDVKM. With 2 bases removed from V and 3 bases from J, the gap between germline ends came to 10 bases. CDR3 coding DNA: TGTGCCAGCAGTTTACAGGGTTGGTCTAATGAAAAACTGTTTTTT. As protein: CASSLQGWSNEKLFF.

V is TRBV19 and J is TRBJ2-2, with D tentatively TRBD1 (6 bases). CDR3 size: 18 residues. V lost 2 bases to trimming and J lost 0 bases, with 16 bases between them. Germline CDR1 reads LNHDA; CDR2 reads SQIVND (reference sequence). CDR3: CASSIMGRGSANTGELFF. CDR3 nucleotide sequence: TGTGCCAGTAGTATAATGGGCAGGGGATCAGCGAACACCGGGGAGCTGTTTTTT.

This clone was seen a handful of times. The chain has TRBV10-2 and TRBJ2-5, with TRBD2 matching 7 bases. CDR3 length equals 15 residues. The V gene end was trimmed by 6 bases and the J gene end by 5 bases; junction bases not matched to a gene: 12. CDR1 WSHSY and CDR2 SAAADI come from the germline V gene. CDR3 amino acids: CASRISGDLRETQYF. The CDR3 DNA sequence: TGCGCCAGCAGAATAAGCGGGGACCTCCGGGAGACCCAGTACTTC.

V usage is TRBV3-1 (or the pseudogene TRBV3-2) and J usage is TRBJ2-1, with 9 bases lining up with TRBD2. Germline CDR1 and CDR2: LGHDT and YNNKEL (reference sequence). The CDR3 is 16 residues long. V trimming: 2 bases; J trimming: 4 bases; junction bases outside the gene matches: 6. As DNA, the CDR3 is TGTGCCAGCAGCCAACTATTAGCGGGAGCTTACAATGAGCAGTTCTTC. This translates into CASSQLLAGAYNEQFF.

The CDR3 loop is CASSITGGDTEAFF. CDR3 in DNA: TGTGCCAGCAGTATAACAGGGGGGGACACTGAAGCTTTCTTT. The J gene is TRBJ1-1, the V gene TRBV6-5, with TRBD1 identical over 8 bases. The CDR3 contains 14 residues. Germline CDR1 and CDR2: MNHEY and SVGAGI. Trimming cost V 5 bases and J 3 bases; bases outside gene matches: 5.

The chain links TRBV18 to TRBJ1-6; TRBD1 might be the D (6 bases). There are 16 residues in the CDR3. The V gene's germline CDR1 is KGHSH and CDR2 LQKENI. V lost 2 bases and J 2 bases, leaving 10 bases between the germline ends. Here the CDR3 DNA reads TGTGCCAGCTCACCATCAGGGGTCCCCTATAATTCACCCCTCCACTTT. Translation: CASSPSGVPYNSPLHF.

This clone came up a few times. The chain is built from TRBV6-1 and TRBJ2-6; D call uncertain. V gave up 2 bases and J gave up 2 bases, with 10 bases separating them. Germline loops: CDR1 MNHNS, CDR2 SASEGT. This CDR3 contains 16 residues. The CDR3 nucleotides are TGTGCCAGCAGTGAATTACGAGGAGCTGGGGCCAACGTCCTGACTTTC. This translates into CASSELRGAGANVLTF.

The chain employs TRBV9 and TRBJ1-1, with 9 bases lining up with TRBD1. V gave up 3 bases and J gave up 4 bases; unmatched junction bases: 10. The CDR3 has 16 residues. Germline CDR1 and CDR2: SGDLS and YYNGEE. Here the CDR3 DNA reads TGTGCCAGCAGCGAACTACCGGGACAGGGAGTCACTGAAGCTTTCTTT. Translated, it gives CASSELPGQGVTEAFF.

The rearrangement joins TRBV6-4 to TRBJ2-6; the match to TRBD2 covers 7 bases. V lost 2 bases to trimming and J lost 2 bases; unmatched junction nucleotides: 0. Germline V gene sequence: CDR1 MRHNA, CDR2 SNTAGT. This CDR3 has 15 residues. CDR3 in DNA: TGTGCCAGCAGTGACCGGGGGGCTGGGGCCAACGTCCTGACTTTC. The encoded protein is CASSDRGAGANVLTF.

The chain combines TRBV19 with TRBJ1-5, with D possibly TRBD1 on 6 matching bases. CDR3 length: 15 residues. The germline V and J ends were trimmed by 9 bases and 0 bases, with 15 bases remaining between them. Germline V gene sequence: CDR1 LNHDA, CDR2 SQIVND (reference sequence). The CDR3 sequence is CASQRDINSNQPQHF. As DNA, the CDR3 is TGTGCCAGCCAAAGGGACATCAATAGCAATCAGCCCCAGCATTTT.

This clone was counted once. The chain combines TRBV6-5 with TRBJ2-5, with TRBD1 as a possible D gene (6 bases). Germline V gives CDR1 MNHEY, CDR2 SVGAGI. Trimming took 2 bases from V and 4 from J, leaving 11 bases between them. This CDR3 comprises 14 residues. CDR3 residues: CASSYQTGGETQYF. For the CDR3, the DNA is TGTGCCAGCAGTTACCAGACAGGAGGAGAGACCCAGTACTTC.